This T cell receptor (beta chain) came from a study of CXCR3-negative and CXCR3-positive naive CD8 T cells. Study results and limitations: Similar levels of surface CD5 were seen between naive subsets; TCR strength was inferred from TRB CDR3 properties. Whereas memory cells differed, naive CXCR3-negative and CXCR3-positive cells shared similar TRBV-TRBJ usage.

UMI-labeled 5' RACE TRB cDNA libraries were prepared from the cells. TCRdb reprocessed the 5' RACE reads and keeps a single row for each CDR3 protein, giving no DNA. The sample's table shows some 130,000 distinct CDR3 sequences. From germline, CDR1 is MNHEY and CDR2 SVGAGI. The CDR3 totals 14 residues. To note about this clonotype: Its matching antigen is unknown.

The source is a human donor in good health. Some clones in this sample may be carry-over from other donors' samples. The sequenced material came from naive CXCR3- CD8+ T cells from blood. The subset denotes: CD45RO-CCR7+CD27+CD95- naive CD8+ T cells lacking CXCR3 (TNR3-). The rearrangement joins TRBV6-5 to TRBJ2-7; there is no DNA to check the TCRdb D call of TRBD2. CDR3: CASGPAGGPYEQYF.